The clone carrying this T cell receptor (beta chain) has only a few counts. The antigen is unknown. CD45RO negativity and positive selection for CCR7 defined naive CD8 cells, a population that excluded terminally differentiated effector memory CD45RA+ cells. This sample was taken from a study of shared clonotypes between healthy human individuals. Sequencing was performed with immunoSEQ multiplex PCR; in TCRdb, only in-frame clones are kept and a portion is missing. The sample shows hundreds of thousands of clones, roughly 96% of them seen only once. General observations from the study: Across subsets, estimated richness was generally greater for naive than for memory populations.

The clonotype was recovered from a woman aged 30 to 39 in good health. Sequenced sample: naive CD8+ T cells sorted from blood.

DNA for the CDR3: TGTGCCAGCAGTTTTTTGGCGGGAGGGTACGAGCAGTACTTC. This sequence encodes CASSFLAGGYEQYF. The chain carries TRBV28 and TRBJ2-7; TRBD2 matches at 9 bases. The CDR3 is 14 amino acids. With 3 bases clipped from V and 4 bases from J, the junction kept 4 bases outside the gene matches. Germline V lookup: CDR1 MDHEN, CDR2 SYDVKM.